This paragraph covers one T cell receptor (beta chain) sequence. Its target is not known. This sample is drawn from a study of Ad26.COV2.S vaccination and SARS-CoV-2 variants. Study details: Sample donor was a member of the COV1001 Ad26.COV2.S trial arm. Study outcomes and limitations: An underestimation of total T cell responses may have resulted from the TCR breadth and depth analyses.

The germline V and J ends were trimmed by 5 bases and 5 bases, with 15 bases remaining between them. The length of the CDR3 is 14 residues. Per the germline V gene, CDR1 is MNHEY and CDR2 is SVGAGI. The method was immunoSEQ multiplex PCR; TCRdb's version includes in-frame clones alone and lacks a portion of them. This sample has approximately 450,000 clones, with around 90% found just once. As to treatment: about 20 received Ad26.COV2.S at low or high dose, single or two shots; roughly five received placebo; per-sample allocation not given. All samples were drawn on day 63, counting from the first vaccine or placebo injection.

The sequence was collected from a person aged 18-65 years who received the Ad26.COV2.S COVID-19 vaccine or a placebo. The sequencing here drew on peripheral blood, taken in a trial of Ad26.COV2.S vaccine versus placebo. The chain uses TRBV6-5 and TRBJ1-2; weak D call: TRBD1 (5 bases). CDR3 protein: CASSRGTEGYGYTF. DNA of the CDR3: TGTGCCAGCAGTAGGGGAACAGAAGGATATGGCTACACCTTC.